The entry below describes one TCR beta chain. As yet, its antigen is unknown. The assay was immunoSEQ multiplex PCR, and TCRdb's table has in-frame clones only and misses some. The sample shows 2 million to 2.5 million clones, about 94% of them seen only once. The sample belongs to a study of shared clonotypes between healthy human individuals. Study details: Donors consisted of a couple of women and a few men between 18 and 49. Per donor, CD8 memory used one plate, CD8 naive used two, CD4 memory used three and CD4 naive used three. Findings of the study overall: Relative to clonotypes present in all four donors, those not shared had lower generation probabilities.

The sequenced sample consisted of naive CD4+ T cells sorted from blood. Sample subset: CD45RA+ positively selected. The origin of this receptor is a man between 18 and 29 years old in good health.

The CDR3 DNA sequence: TGTGCCATCAACTCACAGTTGAAGTGGGCGGAGGAGAATGAGCAGTTCTTC. As protein: CAINSQLKWAEENEQFF. V usage is TRBV10-3 and J usage is TRBJ2-1, with D perhaps TRBD2 (5 bases). The CDR3 contains 17 residues. Trimming shortened V by 7 bases and J by 7 bases, and 26 bases separated the two germline ends. Germline V lookup: CDR1 ENHRY, CDR2 SYGVKD.